The 14 T cell receptor beta chains presented below share a single source sample, sequenced in a study of T and B cells in COVID-19 patients. Blood genomic DNA input for TRB amplification was roughly 220-500 ng. BIOMED2 TRB-A/B primer pools were used in multiplex TRB PCR. MiXCR, run by TCRdb on the multiplex PCR reads, gives a single entry per CDR3 protein. The sample has 17,000 or so distinct CDR3 sequences; just over 35% are singletons. The sample comprised blood. All receptors derive from a human donor with active COVID-19.

This chain uses TRBV6-5 with TRBJ2-2; maybe TRBD1 (6 bases). CDR1 and CDR2 from the germline V gene are MNHEY and SVGAGI. The CDR3 runs 20 residues. Trimming stripped 0 bases from V and 7 bases from J, with 27 bases between. The CDR3 protein is CASSYSLLRPGSPRGGELFF. The CDR3 DNA follows: TGTGCCAGCAGTTACTCGCTCCTAAGACCGGGCTCTCCCAGGGGCGGGGAGCTGTTTTTT.

The rearrangement links TRBV5-4 to TRBJ2-3; D gene uncertain. Germline V gene data show CDR1 as SGHNT and CDR2 as YYREEE (reference sequence). The ends were cut back, 4 bases at V and 7 bases at J, with 22 bases in the middle. The CDR3 covers 16 residues. CDR3 nucleotide sequence: TGTGCCAGCAGCCAAGATCGAGCAACAGCCTGGAATACGCAGTATTTT. Residues: CASSQDRATAWNTQYF.

The chain recombines TRBV6-2 or TRBV6-3 with TRBJ2-2, with D possibly being TRBD1 or TRBD2 (6 bases each). Germline V lookup: CDR1 MNHEY, CDR2 SVGEGT. Trimming shortened V by 8 bases and J by 7 bases, and 32 bases separated the two germline ends. The CDR3 is made up of 19 amino acids. Here the CDR3 DNA reads TGTGCCAGCTCCTCGATCCCTCGTGGGGGCCCAGGGGAGGACGGGGAGCTGTTTTTT. It yields the protein CASSSIPRGGPGEDGELFF.

This clonotype occurred a few times. J is TRBJ2-1 and V is TRBV6-4; 8 nucleotides align to TRBD2. This CDR3 region has 16 residues. Germline CDR1 is MRHNA and CDR2 is SNTAGT. Unmatched junction bases numbered 8, after V lost 0 bases and J lost 7 bases. DNA for the CDR3: TGTGCCAGCAGTGACTCGGCGTCGGGGGGGCCGAATGAGCAGTTCTTC. Translated: CASSDSASGGPNEQFF.

The chain is built from TRBV15 and TRBJ1-5; 9 nucleotides line up with TRBD1. V shed 1 base, J shed 5 bases, and the junction held 3 bases outside the gene matches. The CDR3 covers 15 residues. From germline, CDR1 is LNHNV and CDR2 YYDKDF (reference sequence). Written as DNA, the CDR3 is TGTGCCACCAGCAGAGCGGACAGGGGTTATCAGCCCCAGCATTTT. Translated, it gives CATSRADRGYQPQHF.

This clonotype was detected only once. The chain recombines TRBV6-1 with TRBJ2-7; TRBD1 or TRBD2 may be the D gene (5 bases each). This CDR3 has 15 residues. CDR1 is MNHNS, CDR2 SASEGT, per germline. The ends were cut back, 5 bases at V and 0 bases at J, with 14 bases in the middle. The CDR3: CASSSPRDGSYEQYV. The DNA for the CDR3 is TGTGCCAGCAGTTCACCAAGGGACGGCTCCTACGAGCAGTACGTC.

This clonotype was seen repeatedly, ten times or more. The CDR3 DNA follows: TGTGCCAGCAGCTTAGGGACTAGCGGGGGGGAGCAGTACTTC. This encodes CASSLGTSGGEQYF. V gene TRBV5-5 combines with J gene TRBJ2-7; the match to TRBD2 covers 15 bases. With 2 bases clipped from V and 7 bases from J, the junction kept 1 base outside the gene matches. There are 14 residues in the CDR3. From germline, CDR1 is SGHKS and CDR2 YYEKEE (reference sequence). Variable domain in full (rest from reference TRBV5-5 and TRBJ2-7): DAGVTQSPTHLIKTRGQQVTLRCSPISGHKSVSWYQQVLGQGPQFIFQYYEKEERGRGNFPDRFSARQFPNYSSELNVNALLLGDSALYLCASSLGTSGGEQYFGPGTRLTVT.

The chain joins TRBV5-1 to TRBJ2-2; D is ambiguous. This CDR3 is 14 amino acids long. V was trimmed by 0 bases and J by 4 bases, leaving 7 bases between them. Germline V gives CDR1 SGHRS, CDR2 YFSETQ. In DNA, the CDR3 is TGCGCCAGCAGCTTGGGTTCGGGCACCGGGGAGCTGTTTTTT. Its protein is CASSLGSGTGELFF.

This clonotype was counted once. V is TRBV6-5 and J is TRBJ2-1; the D gene is possibly TRBD2 (5 bases). The CDR3 is made up of 17 amino acids. Trimming took 7 bases from V and 0 from J, leaving 19 bases between them. In germline, CDR1 is MNHEY, CDR2 SVGAGI. CDR3 nucleotide sequence: TGTGCCAGCAATCGGACCTCAGCGGCGATCTCCTACAATGAGCAGTTCTTC. This encodes CASNRTSAAISYNEQFF.

V and J are TRBV4-2 and TRBJ2-7, with TRBD2 identical over 9 bases. Germline CDR1 reads LGHNA; CDR2 reads YNFKEQ. The CDR3 contains 16 residues. The J segment lost 0 bases and the V segment lost 3 bases, leaving 6 bases of the junction unmatched. CDR3 sequence reads: CASSHYSSGGSYEQYF. CDR3 bases: TGTGCCAGCAGCCACTACAGTAGCGGGGGCTCCTACGAGCAGTACTTC.

This clonotype was observed a handful of times. This sequence joins TRBV12-3 or TRBV12-4 and TRBJ2-5; 7 bases agree with TRBD2. The V and J ends lost 8 bases and 0 bases, in that order; junction bases with no gene match: 15. This CDR3 has 17 amino acids. Here the CDR3 reads CASAAKNWGGDQETQYF. CDR3 DNA: TGTGCCAGCGCCGCTAAAAACTGGGGGGGGGACCAAGAGACCCAGTACTTC.

CDR3 sequence: CASSPPAGNYEQYF. For the CDR3, the DNA is TGTGCCAGCTCACCACCGGCTGGGAACTACGAGCAGTACTTC. This chain joins TRBV18 and TRBJ2-7; no clear D gene. Trimming took 0 bases from V and 3 from J, leaving 9 bases between them. There are 14 residues in the CDR3. Germline V gene lookup returns CDR1 KGHSH and CDR2 LQKENI.

There are a few counts of this clonotype. The V and J genes are TRBV5-4 and TRBJ2-2, with TRBD2 identical over 9 bases. The germline gives CDR1 SGHNT, CDR2 YYREEE (reference sequence). The CDR3 consists of 17 residues. With 2 bases clipped from V and 2 bases from J, the junction kept 7 bases outside the gene matches. CDR3 sequence: CASSFPRGGANTGELFF. The CDR3 DNA is TGTGCCAGCAGCTTTCCTCGCGGGGGGGCCAACACCGGGGAGCTGTTTTTT.

This clonotype was detected only a few times. The J gene is TRBJ1-1, the V gene TRBV12-3 or TRBV12-4; D call uncertain. The CDR3 runs 12 residues. V lost 6 bases and J lost 9, with 14 bases in between. As DNA, the CDR3 is TGTGCCAGCAGCCTAGTGGGGTCCCAAGCTTTCTTT. Its protein product is CASSLVGSQAFF.